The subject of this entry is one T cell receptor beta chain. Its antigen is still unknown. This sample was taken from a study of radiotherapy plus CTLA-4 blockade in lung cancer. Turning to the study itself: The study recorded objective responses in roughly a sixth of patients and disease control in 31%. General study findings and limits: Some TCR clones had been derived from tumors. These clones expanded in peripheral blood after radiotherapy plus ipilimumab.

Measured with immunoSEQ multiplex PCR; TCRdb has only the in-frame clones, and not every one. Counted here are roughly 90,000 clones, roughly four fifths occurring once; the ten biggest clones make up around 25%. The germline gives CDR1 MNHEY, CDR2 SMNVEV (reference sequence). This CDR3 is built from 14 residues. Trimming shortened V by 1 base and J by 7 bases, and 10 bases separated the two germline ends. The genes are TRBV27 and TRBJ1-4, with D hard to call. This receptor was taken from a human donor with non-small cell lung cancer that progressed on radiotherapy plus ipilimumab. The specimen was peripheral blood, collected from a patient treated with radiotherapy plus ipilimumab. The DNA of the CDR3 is TGTGCCAGCAGTTTATGGAGGAGGAGTGAAAAACTGTTTTTT. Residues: CASSLWRRSEKLFF.